Only one count was recorded for the clone carrying this T cell receptor (beta chain). Only in-frame clones appear in the TCRdb table, and some are missing; sequencing was by immunoSEQ multiplex PCR. The data hold roughly 100,000 clones, with around 96% observed a single time. These data belong to a study of technical replicates of blood from several donors. The germline CDR1 and CDR2 sequences are SEHNR and FQNEAQ (reference sequence). V dropped 1 base and J dropped 4; count of bases not matched to a gene: 9. The CDR3 spans 17 residues. J is TRBJ2-3 and V is TRBV7-9, with TRBD2 matching over 9 bases. The receptor was isolated from a human donor in good health. The sample was T cells isolated from PBMCs. Here the CDR3 reads CASSLVVAGVLADTQYF. CDR3 coding DNA: TGTGCCAGCAGCTTAGTCGTAGCGGGAGTATTAGCAGATACGCAGTATTTT.